This TCR beta chain is from a study of T-cell reconstitution after alpha-beta-depleted transplantation in children. This clonotype showed up many times. The library targeted TCRbeta and was prepared with unique molecular identifiers. TCRdb called the PCR reads again in MiXCR, with one record for every CDR3 protein. The table has 90,000 to 130,000 distinct CDR3 sequences, around 10% seen once. The CDR3 consists of 14 residues. Germline V CDR1 and CDR2: SGHRS, YFSETQ. Losses at the gene ends were 4 bases for V and 1 base for J; bases not matched to a gene: 1. The clonotype originates from a human donor who donated a stem cell graft to a child with acute lymphoblastic leukemia. V usage is TRBV5-1 and J usage is TRBJ2-2; 7 bases agree with TRBD1. The source material was PBMCs from the stem cell graft donor, sampled from the stem cell graft. CDR3 DNA sequence: TGCGCCAGCAGCGACAGGGAGAACACCGGGGAGCTGTTTTTT. This sequence encodes CASSDRENTGELFF. Variable domain in full (rest from reference TRBV5-1 and TRBJ2-2): KAGVTQTPRYLIKTRGQQVTLSCSPISGHRSVSWYQQTPGQGLQFLFEYFSETQRNKGNFPGRFSGRQFSNSRSEMNVSTLELGDSALYLCASSDRENTGELFFGEGSRLTVL.